This TCR beta chain appears in the sequencing data of a study of shared clonotypes between healthy human individuals. General observations from the study: The genetic and exposure-history diversity represented was limited by few donors.

Germline CDR1 reads GTSNPN; CDR2 reads SVGIG (reference sequence). With V trimmed by 7 bases and J by 8 bases, 12 bases remained unmatched. The CDR3 spans 13 residues. In regard to this clone: What it binds is not known.

For each subset, genomic DNA was distributed in equal portions over several immunoSEQ plates. Data came from immunoSEQ multiplex PCR; TCRdb stores just in-frame clones and leaves some out. The sample has fewer than 3 million clones; about nine tenths are singletons. This TCR came from a young man in good health. Some clones in this sample may be carry-over from other donors' samples. The V and J genes are TRBV30 and TRBJ1-1; 8 bases align to TRBD1. Sequencing was performed on naive CD4+ T cells from PBMCs. Subset here: CD45RA+ positively selected. The DNA for the CDR3 is TGTGCCTACAAGGCGGACAGGGTGGCCGAAGCTTTCTTT. It is translated as CAYKADRVAEAFF.